The present T cell receptor (beta chain) was sequenced within a study of cytomegalovirus exposure and HLA in healthy donors. Study-level background: An earlier analysis identified 95 million to 120 million unique TCR beta sequences in 150 million to 200 million T cells.

The PCR ran on 60 Vbeta and 13 Jbeta primers. Clones were sequenced by immunoSEQ multiplex PCR, and TCRdb holds only the in-frame ones, with some missing. The data contain approximately 150,000 clones, over 60% of them singletons. V dropped 4 bases and J dropped 2; count of bases not matched to a gene: 9. The CDR3 has 17 residues. Per germline, CDR1 SGHDN and CDR2 FVKESK. The sample taken for sequencing was PBMCs. This chain connects TRBV14 to TRBJ2-5; 11 bases line up with TRBD2. The clonotype originates from a man in his forties in good health and CMV-seronegative. CDR3 nucleotides: TGTGCCAGCAGCCCCCGAGGAATAGCGGGGGGGCAAGAGACCCAGTACTTC. As protein: CASSPRGIAGGQETQYF.